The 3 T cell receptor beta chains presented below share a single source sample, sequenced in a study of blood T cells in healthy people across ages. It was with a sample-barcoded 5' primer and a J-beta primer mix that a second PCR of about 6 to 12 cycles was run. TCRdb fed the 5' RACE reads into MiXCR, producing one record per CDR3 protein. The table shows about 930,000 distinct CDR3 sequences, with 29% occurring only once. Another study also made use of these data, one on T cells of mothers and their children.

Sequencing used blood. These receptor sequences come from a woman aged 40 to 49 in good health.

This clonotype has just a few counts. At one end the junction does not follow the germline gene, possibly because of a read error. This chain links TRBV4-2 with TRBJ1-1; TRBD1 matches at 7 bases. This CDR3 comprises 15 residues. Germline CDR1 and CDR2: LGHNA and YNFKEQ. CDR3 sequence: CASSQARGLGTEAFF. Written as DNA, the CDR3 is TGTGCTAGCAGCCAAGCCAGGGGGTTGGGAACTGAAGCTTTCTTT.

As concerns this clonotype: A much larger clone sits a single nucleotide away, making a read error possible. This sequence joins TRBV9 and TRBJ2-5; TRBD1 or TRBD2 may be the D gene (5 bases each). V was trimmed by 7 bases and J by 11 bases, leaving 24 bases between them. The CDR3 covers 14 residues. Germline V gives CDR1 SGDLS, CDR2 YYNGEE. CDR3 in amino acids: CASPLRGEAYGQYF. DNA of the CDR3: TGTGCCAGCCCCCTGAGAGGGGAAGCCTACGGGCAGTACTTC.

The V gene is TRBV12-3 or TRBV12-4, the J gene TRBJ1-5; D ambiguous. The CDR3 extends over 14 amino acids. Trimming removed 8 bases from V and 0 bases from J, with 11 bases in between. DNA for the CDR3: TGTGCCAGCGGCACGGACTATAGCAATCAGCCCCAGCATTTT. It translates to CASGTDYSNQPQHF.